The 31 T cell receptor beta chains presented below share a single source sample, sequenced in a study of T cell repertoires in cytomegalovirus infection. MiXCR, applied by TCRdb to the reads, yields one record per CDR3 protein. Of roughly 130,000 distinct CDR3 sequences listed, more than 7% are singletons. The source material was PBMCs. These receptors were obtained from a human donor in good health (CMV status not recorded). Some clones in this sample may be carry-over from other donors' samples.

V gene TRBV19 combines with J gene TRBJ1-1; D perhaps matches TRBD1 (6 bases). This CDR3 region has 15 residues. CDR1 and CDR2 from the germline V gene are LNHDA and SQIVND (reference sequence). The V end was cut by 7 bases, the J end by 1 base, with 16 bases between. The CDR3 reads CASTQGQSKNTEAFF. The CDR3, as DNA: TGTGCCAGTACCCAAGGACAGTCCAAGAACACTGAAGCTTTCTTT.

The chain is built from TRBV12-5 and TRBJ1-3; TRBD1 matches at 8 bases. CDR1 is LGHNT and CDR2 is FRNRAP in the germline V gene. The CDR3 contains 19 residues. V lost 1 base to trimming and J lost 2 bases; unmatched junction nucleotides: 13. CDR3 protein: CASGLGSGGQGATGNTIYF. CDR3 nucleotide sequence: TGTGCTAGTGGTTTGGGGTCTGGCGGACAGGGCGCAACTGGAAACACCATATATTTT.

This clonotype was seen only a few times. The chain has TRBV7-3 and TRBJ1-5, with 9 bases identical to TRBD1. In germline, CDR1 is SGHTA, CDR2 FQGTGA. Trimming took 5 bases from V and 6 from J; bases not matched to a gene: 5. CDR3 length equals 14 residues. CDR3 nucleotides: TGTGCCAGCAGCCCGACAGGGGGAAGTCAGCCCCAGCATTTT. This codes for CASSPTGGSQPQHF.

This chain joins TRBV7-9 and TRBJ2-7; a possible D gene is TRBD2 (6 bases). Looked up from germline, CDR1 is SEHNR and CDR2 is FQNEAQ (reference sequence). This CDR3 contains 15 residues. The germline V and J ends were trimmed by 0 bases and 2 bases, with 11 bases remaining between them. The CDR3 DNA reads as TGTGCCAGCAGCTTAGCGGGAAGGGAGGCCTACGAGCAGTACTTC. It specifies CASSLAGREAYEQYF.

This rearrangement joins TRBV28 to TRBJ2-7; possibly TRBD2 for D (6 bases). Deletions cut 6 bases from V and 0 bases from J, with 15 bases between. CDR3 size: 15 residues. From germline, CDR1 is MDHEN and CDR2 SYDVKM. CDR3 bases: TGTGCCAGCAGACTAGCACCAGAGATCTCCTACGAGCAGTACTTC. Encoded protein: CASRLAPEISYEQYF.

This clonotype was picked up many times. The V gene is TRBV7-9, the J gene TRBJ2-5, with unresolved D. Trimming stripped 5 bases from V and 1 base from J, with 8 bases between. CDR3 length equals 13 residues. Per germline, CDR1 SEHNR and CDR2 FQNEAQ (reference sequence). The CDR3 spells CASSRSSQETQYF. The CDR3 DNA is TGTGCCAGCAGCCGTTCGTCCCAAGAGACCCAGTACTTC.

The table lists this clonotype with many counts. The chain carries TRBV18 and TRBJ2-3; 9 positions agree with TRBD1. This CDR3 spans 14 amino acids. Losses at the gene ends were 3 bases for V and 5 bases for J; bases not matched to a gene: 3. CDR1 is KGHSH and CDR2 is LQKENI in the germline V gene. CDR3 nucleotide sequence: TGTGCCAGCTCACCGGACAGGGGCCTAGATACGCAGTATTTT. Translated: CASSPDRGLDTQYF.

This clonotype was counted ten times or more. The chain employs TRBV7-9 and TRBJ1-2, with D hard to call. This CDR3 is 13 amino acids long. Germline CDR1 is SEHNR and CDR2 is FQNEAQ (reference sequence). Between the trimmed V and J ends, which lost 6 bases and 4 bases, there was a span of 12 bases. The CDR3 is CASSRTDSYGYTF. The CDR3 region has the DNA TGTGCCAGCAGTCGGACGGATTCCTATGGCTACACCTTC.

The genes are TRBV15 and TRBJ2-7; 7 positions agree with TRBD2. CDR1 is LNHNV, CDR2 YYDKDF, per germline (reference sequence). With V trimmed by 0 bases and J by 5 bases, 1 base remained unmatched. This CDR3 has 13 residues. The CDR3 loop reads CATSRDRGDEQYF. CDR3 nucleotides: TGTGCCACCAGCAGAGATCGGGGGGACGAGCAGTACTTC.

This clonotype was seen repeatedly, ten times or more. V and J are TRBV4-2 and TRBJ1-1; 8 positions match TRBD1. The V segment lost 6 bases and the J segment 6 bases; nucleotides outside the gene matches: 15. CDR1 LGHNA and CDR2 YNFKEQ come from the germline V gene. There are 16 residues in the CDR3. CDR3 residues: CASRPVTGEVYAEAFF. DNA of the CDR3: TGTGCCAGCAGACCCGTGACAGGGGAGGTATATGCTGAAGCTTTCTTT.

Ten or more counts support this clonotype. CDR3 in DNA: TGTGCCAGCAGCCAGGCAGGGAACACTGAAGCTTTCTTT. Amino acid sequence: CASSQAGNTEAFF. V usage is TRBV4-2 and J usage is TRBJ1-1; D gene uncertain. The germline V and J ends were trimmed by 3 bases and 1 base, with 6 bases remaining between them. From germline, CDR1 is LGHNA and CDR2 YNFKEQ. The length of the CDR3 is 13 residues.

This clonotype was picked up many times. CDR3 protein: CASTLWGADTEAFF. The CDR3 DNA reads as TGTGCCAGCACCCTGTGGGGGGCGGACACTGAAGCTTTCTTT. The chain uses TRBV12-3 or TRBV12-4 and TRBJ1-1, with a possible D match to TRBD1 (6 bases). The ends were cut back, 7 bases at V and 3 bases at J, with 15 bases in the middle. The length of the CDR3 is 14 residues.

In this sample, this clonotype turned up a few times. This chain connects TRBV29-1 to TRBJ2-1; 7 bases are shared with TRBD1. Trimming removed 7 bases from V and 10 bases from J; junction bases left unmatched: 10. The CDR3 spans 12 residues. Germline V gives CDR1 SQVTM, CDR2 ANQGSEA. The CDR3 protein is CSGTGVRYEQFF. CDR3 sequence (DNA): TGCAGCGGTACAGGGGTCCGATACGAGCAGTTCTTC.

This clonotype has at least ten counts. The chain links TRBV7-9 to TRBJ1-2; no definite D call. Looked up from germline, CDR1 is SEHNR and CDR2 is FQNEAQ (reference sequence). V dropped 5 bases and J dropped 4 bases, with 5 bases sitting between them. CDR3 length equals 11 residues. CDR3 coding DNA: TGTGCCAGCAGCGGTGGCTATGGCTACACCTTC. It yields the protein CASSGGYGYTF. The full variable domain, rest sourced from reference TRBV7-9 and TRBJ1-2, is DTGVSQNPRHKITKRGQNVTFRCDPISEHNRLYWYRQTLGQGPEFLTYFQNEAQLEKSRLLSDRFSAERPKGSFSTLEIQRTEQGDSAMYLCASSGGYGYTFGSGTRLTVV.

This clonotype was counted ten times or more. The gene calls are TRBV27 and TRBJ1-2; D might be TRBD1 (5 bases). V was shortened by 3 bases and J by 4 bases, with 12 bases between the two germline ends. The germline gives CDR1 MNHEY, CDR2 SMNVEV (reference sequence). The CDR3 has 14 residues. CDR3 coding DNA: TGTGCCAGCAGTTTTGGGACTACGGGCTATGGCTACACCTTC. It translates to CASSFGTTGYGYTF.

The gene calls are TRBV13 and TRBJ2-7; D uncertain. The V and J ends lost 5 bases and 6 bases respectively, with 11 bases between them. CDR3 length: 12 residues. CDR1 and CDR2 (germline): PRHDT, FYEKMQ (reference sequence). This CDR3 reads CASSARPGEQYF. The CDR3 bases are TGTGCCAGCAGCGCACGTCCTGGCGAGCAGTACTTC.

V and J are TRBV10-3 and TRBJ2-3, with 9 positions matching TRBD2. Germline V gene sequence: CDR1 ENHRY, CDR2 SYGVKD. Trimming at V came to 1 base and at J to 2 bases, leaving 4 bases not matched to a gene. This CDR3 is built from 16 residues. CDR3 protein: CAISEWPSGITDTQYF. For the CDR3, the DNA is TGTGCCATCAGTGAGTGGCCTAGCGGGATCACAGATACGCAGTATTTT.

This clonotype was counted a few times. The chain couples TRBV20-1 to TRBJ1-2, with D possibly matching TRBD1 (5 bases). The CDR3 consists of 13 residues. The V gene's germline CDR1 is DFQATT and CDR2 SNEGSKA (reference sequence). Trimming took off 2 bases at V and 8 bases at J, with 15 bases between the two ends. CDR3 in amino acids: CSARTAGPVGYTF. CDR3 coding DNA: TGCAGTGCTAGAACGGCAGGGCCAGTGGGCTACACCTTC.

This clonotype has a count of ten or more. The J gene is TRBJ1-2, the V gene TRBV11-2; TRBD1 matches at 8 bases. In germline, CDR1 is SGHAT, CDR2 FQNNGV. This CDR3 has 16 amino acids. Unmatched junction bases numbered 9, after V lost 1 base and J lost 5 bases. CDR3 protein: CASSLGPGQAIYGYTF. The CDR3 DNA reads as TGTGCCAGCAGCTTAGGGCCGGGACAGGCGATTTATGGCTACACCTTC.

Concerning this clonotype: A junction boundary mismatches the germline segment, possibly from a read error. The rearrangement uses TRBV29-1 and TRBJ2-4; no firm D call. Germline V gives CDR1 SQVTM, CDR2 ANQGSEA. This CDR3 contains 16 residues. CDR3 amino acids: CSVNPAGMVAKNFQYF. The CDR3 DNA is TGCAGCGTCAACCCGGCCGGCATGGTAGCCAAAAACTTTCAGTACTTC.

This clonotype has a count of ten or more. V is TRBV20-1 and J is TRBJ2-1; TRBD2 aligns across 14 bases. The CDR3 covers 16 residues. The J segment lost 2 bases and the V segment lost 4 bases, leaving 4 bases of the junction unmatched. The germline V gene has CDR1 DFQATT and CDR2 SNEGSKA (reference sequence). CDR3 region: CSAMGLAGETYNEQFF. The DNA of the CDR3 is TGCAGTGCTATGGGACTAGCGGGGGAAACCTACAATGAGCAGTTCTTC.

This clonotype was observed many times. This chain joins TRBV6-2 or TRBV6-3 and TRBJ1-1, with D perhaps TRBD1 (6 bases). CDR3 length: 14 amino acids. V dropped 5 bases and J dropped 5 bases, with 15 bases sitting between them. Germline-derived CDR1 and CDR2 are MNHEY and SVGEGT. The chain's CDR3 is CASSDPGDRTEAFF. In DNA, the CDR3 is TGTGCCAGCAGTGACCCAGGGGATCGGACTGAAGCTTTCTTT.

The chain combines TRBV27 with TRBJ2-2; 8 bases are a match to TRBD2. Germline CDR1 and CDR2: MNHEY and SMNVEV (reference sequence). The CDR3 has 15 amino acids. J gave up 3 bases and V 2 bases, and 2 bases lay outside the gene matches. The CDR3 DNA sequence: TGTGCCAGCAGTTTAGCGGGGGGCGACACCGGGGAGCTGTTTTTT. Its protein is CASSLAGGDTGELFF.

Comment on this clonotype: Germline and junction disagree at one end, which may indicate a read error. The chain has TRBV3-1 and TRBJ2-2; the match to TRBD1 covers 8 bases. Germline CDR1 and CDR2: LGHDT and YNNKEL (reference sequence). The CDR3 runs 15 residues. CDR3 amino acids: CASSLKAGGPGEQFF. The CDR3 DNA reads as TGTGCCAGCAGCCTTAAGGCAGGGGGCCCCGGGGAGCAGTTTTTT.

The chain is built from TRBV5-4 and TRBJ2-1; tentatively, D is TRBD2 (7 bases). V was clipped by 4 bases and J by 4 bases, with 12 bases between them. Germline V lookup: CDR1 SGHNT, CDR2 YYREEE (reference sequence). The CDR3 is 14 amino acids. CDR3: CASSAGGPYNEQFF. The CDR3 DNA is TGTGCCAGCAGCGCCGGGGGGCCGTACAATGAGCAGTTCTTC. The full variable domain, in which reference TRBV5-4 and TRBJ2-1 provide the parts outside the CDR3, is ETGVTQSPTHLIKTRGQQVTLRCSSQSGHNTVSWYQQALGQGPQFIFQYYREEENGRGNFPPRFSGLQFPNYSSELNVNALELDDSALYLCASSAGGPYNEQFFGPGTRLTVL.

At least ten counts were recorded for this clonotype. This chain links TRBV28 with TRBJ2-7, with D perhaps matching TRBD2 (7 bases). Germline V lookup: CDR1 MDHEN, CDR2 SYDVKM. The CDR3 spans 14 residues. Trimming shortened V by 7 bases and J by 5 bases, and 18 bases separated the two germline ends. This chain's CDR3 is CASTPWGGLDEQYF. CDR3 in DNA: TGTGCCAGCACCCCGTGGGGGGGGCTGGACGAGCAGTACTTC.

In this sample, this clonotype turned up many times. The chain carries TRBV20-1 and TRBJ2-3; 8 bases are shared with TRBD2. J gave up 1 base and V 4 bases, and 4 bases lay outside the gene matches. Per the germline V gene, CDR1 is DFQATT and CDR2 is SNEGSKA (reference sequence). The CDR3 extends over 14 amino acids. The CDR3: CSAIQAGGTDTQYF. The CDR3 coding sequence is TGCAGTGCTATACAAGCGGGGGGCACAGATACGCAGTATTTT.

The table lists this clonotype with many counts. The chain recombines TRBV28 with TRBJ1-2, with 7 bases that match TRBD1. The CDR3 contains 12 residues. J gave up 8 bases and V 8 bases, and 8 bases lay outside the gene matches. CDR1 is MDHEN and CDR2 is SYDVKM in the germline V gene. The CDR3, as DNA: TGTGCCAGCGAGGGGGCGTTTTGGGGCTACACCTTC. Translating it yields CASEGAFWGYTF.

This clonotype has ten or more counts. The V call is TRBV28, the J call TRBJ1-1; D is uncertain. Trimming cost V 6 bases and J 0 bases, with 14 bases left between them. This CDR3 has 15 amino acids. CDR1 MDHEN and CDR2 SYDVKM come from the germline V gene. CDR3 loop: CASRTPPGMNTEAFF. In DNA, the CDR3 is TGTGCCAGCAGGACACCCCCGGGAATGAACACTGAAGCTTTCTTT.

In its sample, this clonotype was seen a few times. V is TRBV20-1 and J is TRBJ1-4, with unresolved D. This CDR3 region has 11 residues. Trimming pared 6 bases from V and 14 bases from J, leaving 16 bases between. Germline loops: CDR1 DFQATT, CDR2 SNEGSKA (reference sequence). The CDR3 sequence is CSAATFRGLFF. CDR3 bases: TGCAGTGCCGCTACATTTCGGGGTCTGTTTTTT.

CDR3 loop: CAISEAASSGANVLTF. CDR3 DNA: TGTGCCATCAGTGAGGCAGCGAGCTCTGGGGCCAACGTCCTGACTTTC. The V gene is TRBV10-3, the J gene TRBJ2-6; D uncertain. The germline V and J ends were trimmed by 2 bases and 0 bases, with 8 bases remaining between them. This CDR3 spans 16 amino acids. Germline V lookup: CDR1 ENHRY, CDR2 SYGVKD.